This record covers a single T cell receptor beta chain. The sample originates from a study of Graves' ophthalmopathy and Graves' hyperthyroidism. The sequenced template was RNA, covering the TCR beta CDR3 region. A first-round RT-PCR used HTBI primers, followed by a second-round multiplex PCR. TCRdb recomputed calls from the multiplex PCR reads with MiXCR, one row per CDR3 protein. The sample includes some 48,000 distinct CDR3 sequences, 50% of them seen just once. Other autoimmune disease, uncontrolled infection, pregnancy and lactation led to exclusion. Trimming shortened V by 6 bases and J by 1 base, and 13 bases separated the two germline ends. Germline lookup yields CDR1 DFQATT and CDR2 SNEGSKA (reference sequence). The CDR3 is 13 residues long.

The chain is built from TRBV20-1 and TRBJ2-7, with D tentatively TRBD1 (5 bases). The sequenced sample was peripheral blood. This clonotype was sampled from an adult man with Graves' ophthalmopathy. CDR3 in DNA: TGCAGTGCCCATAGCAGGGTTTCCTACGAGCAGTACTTC. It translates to CSAHSRVSYEQYF.